These 21 T cell receptor beta chains came from one sample sequenced in a study of identical twins (dated by TCRdb to 2016 to 2017). Library construction relied on 5' RACE. Reads for this sample came from an Illumina HiSeq 2000. In-frame beta chains were kept once TCRdb had trimmed the public reads at Q25 with fastp and called clones with MiXCR. Identical CDR3 protein sequences are pooled into one entry, listed with their most common genes and DNA. Counted in this sample were over 250,000 distinct CDR3 sequences; roughly 10% of them appeared once. The ten largest clones take up 7% to 8.5% of the sample. The same sample was also studied in work on yellow fever vaccine responses in identical twins.

Material for sequencing was CD8+ T cells sorted from blood. These receptors originate from a woman aged 18-35 years in good health.

This clonotype was counted many times. The CDR3 loop reads CASSFRGREQETQYF. CDR3 in DNA: TGTGCCAGCAGTTTTCGTGGGAGGGAACAAGAGACCCAGTACTTC. The chain combines TRBV12-3 or TRBV12-4 with TRBJ2-5; TRBD2 agrees at 7 bases. The CDR3 is 15 residues long. V trimming: 3 bases; J trimming: 2 bases; junction bases outside the gene matches: 6.

The rearrangement uses TRBV27 and TRBJ2-3; D gene uncertain. Germline V CDR1 and CDR2: MNHEY, SMNVEV (reference sequence). This CDR3 is 14 amino acids long. V was cut by 7 bases and J by 0 bases, with 11 bases left in between. CDR3 nucleotide sequence: TGTGCCAGCAACCGACGGGCTAGCACAGATACGCAGTATTTT. Its protein product is CASNRRASTDTQYF.

The sample holds a few counts of this clonotype. At one of its ends the junction is not consistent with the germline gene, which may arise from a read error. The chain has TRBV4-3 and TRBJ2-1; no reliable D call. Per the germline V gene, CDR1 is LGHNA and CDR2 is YSLEER. This CDR3 spans 13 amino acids. The CDR3 spells CASSQGRLNSRIF. The DNA for the CDR3 is TGCGCCAGCAGCCAGGGCCGCTTGAATAGTCGAATCTTC.

There are many counts of this clonotype. The V call is TRBV4-1, the J call TRBJ2-2; possible D gene TRBD1, 6 bases. The CDR3 is made up of 15 amino acids. V lost 4 bases, J lost 3 bases, and 12 bases lay in between. From germline, CDR1 is MGHRA and CDR2 YSYEKL. The CDR3 region has the DNA TGCGCCAGCAGCCTCCAACAGGGACACACCGGGGAGCTGTTTTTT. Residues: CASSLQQGHTGELFF.

This clonotype appeared a few times. The V call is TRBV2, the J call TRBJ2-5, with 9 bases aligning to TRBD2. V shed 6 bases, J shed 4 bases, and the junction held 6 bases outside the gene matches. CDR3 size: 14 residues. Germline V gives CDR1 SNHLY, CDR2 FYNNEI. CDR3 protein: CASRDSGGSETQYF. CDR3 coding DNA: TGTGCCAGCAGGGATAGCGGGGGTTCAGAGACCCAGTACTTC.

This clonotype was seen repeatedly, ten times or more. This chain links TRBV20-1 with TRBJ2-1, with 7 bases aligning to TRBD2. The germline gives CDR1 DFQATT, CDR2 SNEGSKA (reference sequence). V lost 0 bases, J lost 3 bases, and 14 bases stayed unmatched. The length of the CDR3 is 18 residues. The CDR3 region has the DNA TGCAGTGCTAGAGATCTGAAGTTGAGCGGGACGCTCTACAATGAGCAGTTCTTC. Translation: CSARDLKLSGTLYNEQFF.

The V call is TRBV6-5, the J call TRBJ2-7; a weak D match, TRBD2 (5 bases). The CDR3 loop spans 14 amino acids. V lost 2 bases and J 2 bases, leaving 10 bases between the germline ends. Germline CDR1 reads MNHEY; CDR2 reads SVGAGI. CDR3 in DNA: TGTGCCAGCAGTTACGAGGGATCAGCCTACGAGCAGTACTTC. Translation gives CASSYEGSAYEQYF.

CDR3 nucleotide sequence: TGTGCCAGCAGTTTAGAGGAGGGTTTTCCCTACGAGCAGTACTTC. Its protein is CASSLEEGFPYEQYF. The rearrangement links TRBV12-3 or TRBV12-4 to TRBJ2-7, with D perhaps TRBD2 (6 bases). The length of the CDR3 is 15 residues. Deletions cut 1 base from V and 2 bases from J, with 12 bases between.

This sequence joins TRBV30 and TRBJ2-5; D is perhaps TRBD2 (5 bases). The V end lost 3 bases, the J end lost 5 bases, and 13 bases lay between the germline ends. Germline lookup yields CDR1 GTSNPN and CDR2 SVGIG (reference sequence). CDR3 length: 13 amino acids. CDR3 sequence: CAWSPTGYETQYF. CDR3 DNA: TGTGCCTGGAGCCCAACGGGGTACGAGACCCAGTACTTC.

The chain carries TRBV7-9 and TRBJ2-3; maybe TRBD2 (6 bases). Trimming stripped 5 bases from V and 3 bases from J, with 12 bases between. Germline V CDR1 and CDR2: SEHNR, FQNEAQ (reference sequence). The CDR3 sequence is 14 residues long. CDR3 in amino acids: CASSAGRGTDTQYF. Written as DNA, the CDR3 is TGTGCCAGCAGCGCAGGGCGGGGAACAGATACGCAGTATTTT.

The V gene is TRBV10-3, the J gene TRBJ2-1; 9 bases align to TRBD2. Germline loops: CDR1 ENHRY, CDR2 SYGVKD. V shed 3 bases and J 8 bases; nucleotides not matched to a gene: 8. CDR3 length equals 15 residues. CDR3 nucleotides: TGTGCCATCAGTGATGGGAGGCGGGGGGGCGATGAGCAGTTCTTC. Translated: CAISDGRRGGDEQFF.

This chain connects TRBV5-4 to TRBJ1-1, with D uncertain. CDR1 is SGHNT, CDR2 YYREEE, per germline (reference sequence). The CDR3 has 13 amino acids. V lost 4 bases and J 5 bases, leaving 12 bases between the germline ends. DNA for the CDR3: TGTGCCAGCAGCGTGGGAAAGGGTACTGAAGCTTTCTTT. Its protein product is CASSVGKGTEAFF.

Ten or more counts support this clonotype. The rearrangement joins TRBV27 to TRBJ2-2, with D perhaps matching TRBD2 (5 bases). Germline V gene data show CDR1 as MNHEY and CDR2 as SMNVEV (reference sequence). CDR3 length: 13 residues. V lost 6 bases and J lost 4, with 9 bases in between. CDR3 sequence (DNA): TGTGCCAGCAGCCTAGCCGTCACCGGGGAGCTGTTTTTT. As protein: CASSLAVTGELFF.

The genes are TRBV6-5 and TRBJ2-3, with D possibly matching TRBD1 (5 bases). The ends were cut back, 4 bases at V and 0 bases at J, with 17 bases in the middle. Germline assignment: CDR1 MNHEY and CDR2 SVGAGI. The CDR3 covers 17 residues. CDR3 amino acids: CASSSRNIQVSTDTQYF. CDR3 nucleotides: TGTGCCAGCAGTTCTCGAAATATACAGGTTAGCACAGATACGCAGTATTTT.

This clonotype was counted between two and nine times. The J gene is TRBJ2-7, the V gene TRBV27, with D tentatively TRBD2 (5 bases). V was clipped by 5 bases and J by 0 bases, with 17 bases between them. CDR1 and CDR2 (germline): MNHEY, SMNVEV (reference sequence). The CDR3 is 16 amino acids. The CDR3 spells CASSPADPGNSYEQYF. The CDR3, as DNA: TGTGCCAGCAGTCCCGCAGATCCCGGGAACTCCTACGAGCAGTACTTC.

The chain carries TRBV20-1 and TRBJ2-7, with 13 nucleotides matching TRBD2. Germline CDR1 is DFQATT and CDR2 is SNEGSKA (reference sequence). The CDR3 spans 16 residues. After removal of 6 bases from V and 0 bases from J, the junction contained 8 bases not matched to a gene. The CDR3 sequence is CSAETSGGSSSYEQYF. The DNA for the CDR3 is TGCAGTGCCGAGACTAGCGGGGGGTCCAGCTCCTACGAGCAGTACTTC.

In this sample, this clonotype turned up a few times. V gene TRBV9 combines with J gene TRBJ2-3, with D possibly being TRBD1 or TRBD2 (7 bases each). Trimming left V 4 bases short and J 2 bases short, with 11 bases between. The CDR3 length is 14 residues. Germline CDR1 and CDR2: SGDLS and YYNGEE. Here the CDR3 reads CASSQGGATDTQYF. The CDR3 nucleotides are TGTGCCAGCAGCCAGGGGGGGGCCACAGATACGCAGTATTTT.

The chain links TRBV28 to TRBJ2-5, with a possible D match to TRBD1 (5 bases). Trimming took off 1 base at V and 2 bases at J, with 11 bases between the two ends. Germline CDR1 reads MDHEN; CDR2 reads SYDVKM. CDR3 length equals 15 residues. The CDR3 nucleotides are TGTGCCAGCAGTTTATCTTACGACAGTCAAGAGACCCAGTACTTC. It specifies CASSLSYDSQETQYF.

The chain couples TRBV12-3 or TRBV12-4 to TRBJ2-3; a weak D match, TRBD2 (5 bases). CDR3 length: 15 amino acids. V lost 5 bases and J 0 bases, leaving 12 bases between the germline ends. DNA for the CDR3: TGTGCCAGCAGTCCAGGACTCCGTAGCACAGATACGCAGTATTTT. Its translation is CASSPGLRSTDTQYF.

In the case of this clonotype: This may be a read error, as it is one base from a much larger clone. The V gene is TRBV5-6, the J gene TRBJ2-2, with 7 nucleotides matching TRBD1. J lost 16 bases, V lost 2 bases, and 14 bases had no gene match. This CDR3 has 14 amino acids. The germline V gene encodes CDR1 SGHDT and CDR2 YYEEEE. The CDR3 region has the DNA TGTGCCAGCAGCTTAGACAGGGCAACCGGGAAGCCGTTTTTT. Its translation: CASSLDRATGKPFF.

Only a few counts were recorded for this clonotype. The chain employs TRBV6-1 and TRBJ1-1; D call uncertain. Germline CDR1 MNHNS, CDR2 SASEGT. With 6 bases removed from V and 8 bases from J, the gap between germline ends came to 25 bases. This CDR3 has 16 amino acids. Written as DNA, the CDR3 is TGTGCCAGCAGCCCCATTGGTGGATCAGGTTTCGCCGAAGCTTTCTTT. Protein sequence: CASSPIGGSGFAEAFF.